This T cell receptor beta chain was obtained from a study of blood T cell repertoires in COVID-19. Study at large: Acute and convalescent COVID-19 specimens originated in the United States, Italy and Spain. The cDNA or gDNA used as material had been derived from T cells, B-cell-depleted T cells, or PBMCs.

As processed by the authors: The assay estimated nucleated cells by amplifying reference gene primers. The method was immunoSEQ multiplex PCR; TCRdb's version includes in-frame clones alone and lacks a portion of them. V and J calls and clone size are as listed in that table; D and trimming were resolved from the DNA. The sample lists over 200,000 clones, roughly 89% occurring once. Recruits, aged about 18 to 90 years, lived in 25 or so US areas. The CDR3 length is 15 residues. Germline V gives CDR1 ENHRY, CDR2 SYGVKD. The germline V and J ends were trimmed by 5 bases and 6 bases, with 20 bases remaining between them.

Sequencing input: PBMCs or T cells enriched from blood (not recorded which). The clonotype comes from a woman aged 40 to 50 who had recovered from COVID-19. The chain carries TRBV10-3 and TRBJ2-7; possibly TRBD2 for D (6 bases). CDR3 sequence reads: CAISTSGGEPSEQYF. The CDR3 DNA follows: TGTGCCATCAGTACATCCGGGGGAGAGCCATCCGAGCAGTACTTC.